A single sample gave rise to the 14 T cell receptor beta chains below, sequenced in a study of prognosis after radiotherapy for stage I lung cancer. The TCR beta CDR3 region was amplified from genomic DNA, with two rounds of multiplex PCR being used for the amplification. Amplification during the initial PCR round employed primers specific to each TRBV and TRBJ gene. Using its own MiXCR run on the multiplex PCR reads, TCRdb lists one record per CDR3 protein. Here the sample spans roughly 26,000 distinct CDR3 sequences, about 30% being singletons. This specimen consisted of PBMCs, obtained before or after stereotactic body radiation therapy (not recorded which). The receptor source for this set is a donor over 45 with non-small cell lung cancer.

This clonotype was seen many times. The genes are TRBV9 and TRBJ2-3, with 12 bases aligning to TRBD2. J lost 2 bases, V lost 4 bases, and 8 bases had no gene match. Germline V CDR1 and CDR2: SGDLS, YYNGEE. The CDR3 contains 17 residues. The CDR3 DNA is TGTGCCAGCAGCCCTTTAGGACTAGCGGGGCCCACAGATACGCAGTATTTT. Translation gives CASSPLGLAGPTDTQYF.

This clonotype was observed many times. The CDR3 is CASSEPGQEMVQYF. Written as DNA, the CDR3 is TGTGCCAGCAGTGAGCCGGGACAGGAGATGGTGCAGTACTTC. The chain uses TRBV25-1 and TRBJ2-7; 8 bases match TRBD1. Germline loops: CDR1 MGHDK, CDR2 SYGVNS. The junction had 10 bases not matched to a gene; V was cut back by 3 bases and J by 9 bases. The CDR3 consists of 14 residues.

This clonotype was detected once. A far larger clone is a single base away, which makes a read error likely. CDR3 region: CASSARLGVTEAFF. CDR3 sequence (DNA): TGTGCCAGCAGTGCCCGGCTAGGGGTCACTGAAGCTTTCTTT. The genes are TRBV6-9 and TRBJ1-1; TRBD1 is a possible D gene (5 bases). Germline V lookup: CDR1 MNHGY, CDR2 SVAAGI. The CDR3 length is 14 residues. The V end was cut by 5 bases, the J end by 4 bases, with 14 bases between.

This clonotype was seen ten or more times. The gene calls are TRBV5-1 and TRBJ1-1, with D possibly matching TRBD1 (6 bases). The germline V and J ends were trimmed by 5 bases and 6 bases, with 14 bases remaining between them. The germline V gene has CDR1 SGHRS and CDR2 YFSETQ. CDR3 length: 13 residues. This CDR3 is CASRGEQGSEAFF. The CDR3 region has the DNA TGCGCCAGCAGGGGGGAACAGGGCTCTGAAGCTTTCTTT.

In this sample, this clonotype turned up many times. The chain links TRBV30 to TRBJ2-3; 14 positions agree with TRBD2. V lost 3 bases and J lost 5; bases outside the gene matches: 4. CDR3 size: 15 residues. Germline CDR1 reads GTSNPN; CDR2 reads SVGIG (reference sequence). The CDR3 sequence: CAWRSGLAGVDTQYF. CDR3 sequence (DNA): TGTGCCTGGAGGTCGGGACTAGCGGGAGTAGATACGCAGTATTTT.

This clonotype has just one count. The rearrangement joins TRBV28 to TRBJ1-2; D is unclear. The V and J ends lost 7 bases and 4 bases respectively, with 10 bases between them. This CDR3 contains 12 residues. From germline, CDR1 is MDHEN and CDR2 SYDVKM. The DNA for the CDR3 is TGTGCCAGCACCTCATCGAGCTATGGCTACACCTTC. It codes for CASTSSSYGYTF.

The rearrangement links TRBV5-1 to TRBJ1-5; D uncertain. Germline CDR1 SGHRS, CDR2 YFSETQ. There are 13 residues in the CDR3. Trimming removed 3 bases at V and 0 bases at J, with 4 bases between. The CDR3 spells CASSSYSNQPQHF. DNA for the CDR3: TGCGCCAGCAGCTCGTATAGCAATCAGCCCCAGCATTTT.

With respect to this clonotype: It differs at one base from a far larger clone, so likely a read error. This chain connects TRBV7-2 to TRBJ2-5; D not certain. The assigned J gene may be wrong: the sequence end matches TRBJ2-1 better. The CDR3 is made up of 13 amino acids. Per the germline V gene, CDR1 is SGHTA and CDR2 is FQGNSA. CDR3 amino acids: CASSLGAVNEQFF. In nucleotides, the CDR3 is TGTGCCAGCAGCTTAGGGGCAGTGAATGAGCAGTTCTTC.

This clonotype was observed at least ten times. CDR3 residues: CASSQDPRGGDQPQHF. The CDR3, as DNA: TGTGCCAGCAGCCAAGATCCCAGGGGAGGGGATCAGCCCCAGCATTTT. The chain is built from TRBV4-2 and TRBJ1-5; TRBD1 might be the D (6 bases). The CDR3 runs to 16 residues. CDR1 and CDR2 (germline): LGHNA, YNFKEQ. V shed 0 bases and J shed 5 bases, with 14 bases lying between them.

This clonotype was recorded many times. This chain uses TRBV6-1 with TRBJ2-7; D gene ambiguous. The V and J ends lost 2 bases and 3 bases respectively, with 17 bases between them. The germline V gene has CDR1 MNHNS and CDR2 SASEGT. The CDR3 is 16 residues long. The CDR3 nucleotides read TGTGCCAGCAGTGAAAGTAGTTACCGATCAAACTACGAGCAGTACTTC. Its protein product is CASSESSYRSNYEQYF.

This clonotype was seen ten or more times. The gene calls are TRBV10-2 and TRBJ1-1; D gene ambiguous. Germline-derived CDR1 and CDR2 are WSHSY and SAAADI. V lost 6 bases to trimming and J lost 7 bases, with 12 bases between them. The CDR3 is 12 amino acids. In nucleotides, the CDR3 is TGCGCCAGCAGCCTACCGGGCCTTGAAGCTTTCTTT. Its translation: CASSLPGLEAFF.

This clonotype was seen repeatedly, ten times or more. This chain links TRBV19 with TRBJ1-6; TRBD1 aligns across 10 bases. Trimming cost V 3 bases and J 7 bases; bases outside gene matches: 6. Germline CDR1 is LNHDA and CDR2 is SQIVND (reference sequence). The CDR3 spans 16 residues. The CDR3 DNA is TGTGCCAGTAGTATCAGACAGGGGGCACTGAATTCACCCCTCCACTTT. Protein sequence: CASSIRQGALNSPLHF.

Points on this clonotype: A far bigger clonotype differs at one base, so this is likely a read error. J is TRBJ2-7 and V is TRBV9; a weak D match, TRBD2 (5 bases). CDR1 is SGDLS and CDR2 is YYNGEE in the germline V gene. The CDR3 contains 13 residues. CDR3 nucleotides: TGCGCCAGCAGCTTTTCCCCAGAGAGGGAGTTGCACTTC. Its protein is CASSFSPERELHF. Full variable domain (rest looked up from reference TRBV9 and TRBJ2-7): DSGVTQTPKHLITATGQRVTLRCSPRSGDLSVYWYQQSLDQGLQFLIQYYNGEERAKGNILERFSAQQFPDLHSELNLSSLELGDSALYFCASSFSPERELHFGPGTRLTVT.

The chain couples TRBV9 to TRBJ2-1; no clear D. This CDR3 is built from 14 residues. V was shortened by 4 bases and J by 9 bases, with 17 bases between the two germline ends. CDR1 and CDR2 (germline): SGDLS, YYNGEE. The CDR3 here is CASSPQDLVCEQFF. DNA of the CDR3: TGTGCCAGCAGCCCACAAGATTTAGTGTGTGAGCAGTTCTTC.